This T cell receptor beta chain was sequenced for a study of OX40 agonist ivuxolimab in advanced cancers. Regarding the complete study: Ivuxolimab, which targeted the costimulatory receptor OX40 (CD134), was an agonistic, fully human IgG2 monoclonal antibody. A male proportion of roughly 80% and a mean age of approximately 55 years, ranging from roughly 23 to 80, were recorded for the dose-escalation cohort. Patients were allowed to have had prior anti-PD-1, anti-PD-L1 or anti-CTLA-4 therapy, and approximately 40% of the dose-escalation patients had previously received checkpoint inhibitors. Among the roughly 52 dose-escalation patients, approximately 20 had hepatocellular carcinoma, roughly 15 melanoma, 9 renal cell carcinoma and 9 head and neck cancer. Three dose-escalation patients achieved partial responses, one with hepatocellular carcinoma and two with cutaneous melanoma. Intravenous ivuxolimab was administered to patients every 2 weeks at six dose levels: 0.01, 0.1, 0.3, 1.5, 3 and 10 mg/kg. The paper reports the monotherapy dose-escalation portion (N of about 54 patients) of the phase I ivuxolimab trial. The purpose of peripheral TCRbeta sequencing was to test whether ivuxolimab changed TCR sequence diversity and led to clonal T-cell expansion.

The CDR3 goes from the cysteine to the phenylalanine over 12 residues. Only the CDR3 part of the read is kept: 36 bases, read in frame from the first base. V is pruned by 5 bases and J by 9 bases, leaving 5 bases of the junction without a gene match. From a lookup of the germline V gene (reference sequence), CDR1 and CDR2 are LNHDA and SQIVND. The paper's findings and limits, for the study overall: Low levels of normalized T-cell clonal expansion were also shown by some nonresponding patients. Antigen specificity was not determined for the clonally expanded peripheral T cells. At doses from 0.1 to 3.0 mg/kg, clonal expansion was seen in both CD4+ and CD8+ blood T cells between baseline and week 6. Partial responders in the 0.1-3.0 mg/kg groups had among the lowest normalized peripheral clonal expansion, especially among CD8+ T cells. On average, CD8+ T cells showed more expanded clones than CD4+ T cells after ivuxolimab.

With respect to this clone: The clone's antigen remains unknown. Base quality data are lacking; no much larger clone is found one base away.

For sequencing of the TCRbeta CDR3 region, genomic DNA was extracted from the sorted cells. TCRbeta CDR3 regions were sequenced using the immunoSEQ Assay. TCRdb holds this immuneACCESS table with in-frame rearrangements only. Some clones are missing; in checked studies, unresolved V genes explain under half, and the rest has no known cause. In this sample the table shows around 58,000 clones, 70% to 90% of which occur a single time. Of the sample, 5.2% is held by the ten largest clones. The trial excluded patients who had a history of autoimmune disease or who were on systemic immunosuppression. Peripheral blood for TCR sequencing was collected from all dose cohorts at baseline, on cycle 4 day 1, and on cycle 7 day 1. Samples came from an open-label, multicenter, first-in-human phase I dose-escalation trial of ivuxolimab. Adults with locally advanced or metastatic head and neck squamous cell, hepatocellular, melanoma or renal cell carcinoma were enrolled in the trial. Before TCR sequencing, CD4+ and CD8+ T cells were separately sorted from peripheral blood.

Sequencing used CD4+ or CD8+ T cells sorted from blood, obtained in a trial of the OX40 agonist ivuxolimab. The sequence joins TRBV19 to TRBJ1-1; 8 junctional bases match TRBD1. The sequence was obtained from an adult with an advanced solid tumor such as melanoma, head and neck, liver or kidney cancer. The CDR3 has the sequence CASSYDRGKAFF. The nucleotide sequence reads TGTGCCAGTAGTTATGACAGGGGAAAAGCTTTCTTT.